This TCR beta chain comes out of a study of cytomegalovirus exposure and HLA in healthy donors. In the study overall: For the roughly 390 genotyped donors, roughly 81% fell within the Caucasian-associated ancestry cluster.

This PCR relied on a set of 60 Vbeta primers and 13 Jbeta primers. The table came from immunoSEQ multiplex PCR; TCRdb's copy has only in-frame clones and leaves some out. The sample consists of approximately 210,000 clones, around 87% of them appearing once. The germline V gene encodes CDR1 LNHDA and CDR2 SQIVND (reference sequence). V shed 5 bases, J shed 7 bases, and the junction held 12 bases outside the gene matches. This CDR3 comprises 15 residues. This chain connects TRBV19 to TRBJ2-3, with TRBD1 identical over 7 bases. This TCR derives from a man younger than 45 in good health and CMV-seronegative. Sample: PBMCs. The CDR3 sequence is CASSALGTAGHTQYF. In DNA, the CDR3 is TGTGCCAGTAGTGCCCTCGGGACAGCTGGCCATACGCAGTATTTT.